These T cell receptor beta chains were read from a single sample in a study of regulatory T cells in long-lasting Graves disease. Each CDR3 protein is one row after TCRdb ran MiXCR on the multiplex PCR reads. The table includes almost 450,000 distinct CDR3 sequences, about a sixth detected once. This sample also belongs to another study, concerning T cells in Graves' hyperthyroidism and ophthalmopathy.

This specimen consisted of peripheral blood mononuclear cells (PBMCs), obtained at new diagnosis, from a patient treated with antithyroid drugs. The origin of the receptors is a woman in her twenties or thirties with Graves disease. CDR3s include the opening cysteine and the closing phenylalanine or tryptophan.

j_call	v_call	cdr3_aa
TRBJ2-2	TRBV28	CASSPLVGSTGELFF
TRBJ2-7	TRBV7-9	CAATLKGGSYEQYF
TRBJ2-5	TRBV11-2	CASSFAGLGETQYF
TRBJ1-5	TRBV30	CAWSKDSPNQPQHF
TRBJ1-4	TRBV20-1	CSAKSTGPLLKLFF
TRBJ1-1	TRBV20-1	CSARSRTGGTEAFF
TRBJ2-7	TRBV30	CAWSAEPFFGYEQYF
TRBJ2-3	TRBV12-3/TRBV12-4	CASSDPGDLTRPDTQYF
TRBJ2-2	TRBV7-2	CASSEFRGLRFTGELFF
TRBJ2-4	TRBV19	CASSVGTENEYF
TRBJ1-1	TRBV10-3	CAIRDPGRQNTEAFF
TRBJ2-1	TRBV11-2	CASSLRLAAANEQFF
TRBJ1-6	TRBV30	CAWTRQGSSPLHF
TRBJ1-1	TRBV5-1	CASSMTTNTEAFF
TRBJ1-2	TRBV27	CASGEGVQGNGYTF